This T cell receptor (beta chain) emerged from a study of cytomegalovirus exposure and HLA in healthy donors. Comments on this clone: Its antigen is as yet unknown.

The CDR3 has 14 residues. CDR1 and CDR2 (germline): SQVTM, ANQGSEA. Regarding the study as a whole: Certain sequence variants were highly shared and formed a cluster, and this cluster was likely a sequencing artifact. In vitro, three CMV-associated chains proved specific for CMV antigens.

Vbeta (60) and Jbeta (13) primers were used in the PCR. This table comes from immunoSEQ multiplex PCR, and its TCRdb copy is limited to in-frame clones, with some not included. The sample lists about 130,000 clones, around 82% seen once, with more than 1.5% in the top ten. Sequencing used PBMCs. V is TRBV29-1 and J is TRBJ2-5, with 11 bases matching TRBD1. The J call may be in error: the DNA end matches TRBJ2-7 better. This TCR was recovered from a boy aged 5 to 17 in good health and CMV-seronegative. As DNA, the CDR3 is TGCAGCGTTGAAGCCCGGGACAGGGGGTACGAGCAGTACTTC. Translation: CSVEARDRGYEQYF.